Following are 27 T cell receptor beta chains from one sample sequenced in a study of T cell responses to AZD1222 COVID-19 vaccine (dated by TCRdb to about 2021). The library was built by means of the immunoSEQ multiplex PCR assay. TCRdb took this table from immuneACCESS and kept in-frame rearrangements with V and J called. Such tables lack part of the clones; where checked against another copy, unresolved V genes explain under half of the gap, and the rest is unexplained. The sample records approximately 89,000 clones, around nine tenths of which are singletons. Roughly 2.8% of the sample comes from the top ten. The time point label, read with the paper, signifies: baseline before first vaccination. The sequencing used peripheral blood, collected on day 0 of AZD1222 vaccination. The receptors originated from an adult in good health.

V gene TRBV12-3 or TRBV12-4 combines with J gene TRBJ2-7; D unresolved. The CDR3 runs 11 residues. Trimming removed 6 bases from V and 5 bases from J, with 8 bases in between. CDR3 residues: CASRSNHEQYF. For the CDR3, the DNA is TGTGCCAGCAGATCTAACCACGAGCAGTACTTC.

The chain couples TRBV28 to TRBJ1-2; 11 nucleotides match TRBD1. CDR3 length equals 15 residues. Trimming cost V 5 bases and J 6 bases; bases outside gene matches: 8. The V gene's germline CDR1 is MDHEN and CDR2 SYDVKM. The CDR3: CASSLRTGGRDGYTF. The CDR3 bases are TGTGCCAGCAGTCTCCGGACAGGGGGCAGGGATGGCTACACCTTC.

This chain joins TRBV7-6 and TRBJ2-7, with TRBD1 as a possible D gene (6 bases). CDR1 and CDR2 (germline): SGHVS, FNYEAQ. This CDR3 is built from 16 residues. V dropped 1 base and J dropped 0 bases, with 13 bases sitting between them. CDR3 nucleotide sequence: TGTGCCAGCAGCTTAGTCCCAGGGGCAAGCTCCTACGAGCAGTACTTC. This encodes CASSLVPGASSYEQYF.

This sequence joins TRBV3-1 (or the pseudogene TRBV3-2) and TRBJ2-3; D gene uncertain. This CDR3 comprises 12 residues. Germline V gene data show CDR1 as LGHDT and CDR2 as YNNKEL (reference sequence). V gave up 3 bases and J gave up 3 bases, with 4 bases separating them. CDR3 in DNA: TGTGCCAGCAGCCATGGGACAGATACGCAGTATTTT. It translates to CASSHGTDTQYF.

V gene TRBV6-5 combines with J gene TRBJ1-3; D uncertain. CDR3 length: 13 amino acids. With 5 bases removed from V and 5 bases from J, the gap between germline ends came to 10 bases. CDR1 MNHEY and CDR2 SVGAGI come from the germline V gene. CDR3 sequence reads: CASSMDGRNTIYF. The CDR3 DNA is TGTGCCAGCAGTATGGACGGTAGAAACACCATATATTTT.

The chain links TRBV7-9 to TRBJ1-2; D is unclear. Trimming stripped 5 bases from V and 13 bases from J, with 23 bases between. The CDR3 runs to 14 residues. Per germline, CDR1 SEHNR and CDR2 FQNEAQ (reference sequence). The CDR3 nucleotides read TGTGCCAGCAGCCGCGTCCAGGCCTCGCCCAATTTCACCTTC. Amino acids: CASSRVQASPNFTF.

The rearrangement joins TRBV4-3 to TRBJ2-1; D possibly corresponds to TRBD1 (6 bases). Germline V gives CDR1 LGHNA, CDR2 YSLEER. V shed 2 bases and J shed 4 bases, with 15 bases lying between them. This CDR3 has 16 residues. The CDR3 protein is CASSQTRGWVYNEQFF. The CDR3 bases are TGCGCCAGCAGCCAAACCAGGGGCTGGGTATACAATGAGCAGTTCTTC.

The V gene is TRBV11-1, the J gene TRBJ2-3, with D unclear. V dropped 5 bases and J dropped 6 bases, with 6 bases sitting between them. The CDR3 is 11 residues long. CDR1 is SGHAT, CDR2 FQDESV, per germline (reference sequence). The CDR3 nucleotides read TGTGCCAGCAGCCCCGAGGATACGCAGTATTTT. This translates into CASSPEDTQYF.

This clone showed up just a few times. This sequence joins TRBV15 and TRBJ1-4; maybe TRBD1 (6 bases). The CDR3 is 15 residues long. The V gene's germline CDR1 is LNHNV and CDR2 YYDKDF (reference sequence). V lost 0 bases, J lost 7 bases, and 12 bases lay in between. CDR3 in amino acids: CATSRDGGPGEKLFF. The CDR3 coding sequence is TGTGCCACCAGCAGAGATGGGGGGCCCGGTGAAAAACTGTTTTTT. Complete variable domain (other parts from reference TRBV15 and TRBJ1-4): DAMVIQNPRYQVTQFGKPVTLSCSQTLNHNVMYWYQQKSSQAPKLLFHYYDKDFNNEADTPDNFQSRRPNTSFCFLDIRSPGLGDTAMYLCATSRDGGPGEKLFFGSGTQLSVL.

The chain joins TRBV2 to TRBJ1-1, with D hard to call. The CDR3 spans 14 residues. Trimming took off 6 bases at V and 0 bases at J, with 11 bases between the two ends. Germline V gene sequence: CDR1 SNHLY, CDR2 FYNNEI. The CDR3 region has the DNA TGTGCCAGCAGAGTTAGCCTCATGAACACTGAAGCTTTCTTT. Its protein product is CASRVSLMNTEAFF.

The rearrangement uses TRBV19 and TRBJ1-5, with 11 bases lining up with TRBD1. The germline gives CDR1 LNHDA, CDR2 SQIVND (reference sequence). Trimming at V came to 5 bases and at J to 4 bases, leaving 10 bases not matched to a gene. The CDR3 is 17 residues long. The CDR3 region has the DNA TGTGCCAGTAGTCCAGGACAGGGGGCGAAGTTGAATCAGCCCCAGCATTTT. Its translation is CASSPGQGAKLNQPQHF.

The rearrangement joins TRBV11-3 to TRBJ2-1, with 8 bases identical to TRBD1. V dropped 3 bases and J dropped 9; count of bases not matched to a gene: 10. This CDR3 has 15 residues. The V gene's germline CDR1 is SGHNT and CDR2 YENEEA. In DNA form, the CDR3 reads TGTGCCAGCAGCTTCAGGGGGCGAGGTAACGGTGAGCAGTTCTTC. It translates to CASSFRGRGNGEQFF.

The CDR3 DNA reads as TGCGCCAGCAGGCAAAACCGGGGGGAAAGCACAGATACGCAGTATTTT. Residues: CASRQNRGESTDTQYF. V gene TRBV4-1 combines with J gene TRBJ2-3; TRBD2 matches at 7 bases. V shed 6 bases, J shed 0 bases, and the junction held 9 bases outside the gene matches. The CDR3 runs 16 residues. Germline V gene sequence: CDR1 MGHRA, CDR2 YSYEKL.

This clone has more than one count but fewer than ten. The CDR3 is CASIRTGTNTGELFF. CDR3 in DNA: TGTGCCAGTATCCGGACAGGGACGAACACCGGGGAGCTGTTTTTT. The chain couples TRBV19 to TRBJ2-2, with 8 bases matching TRBD1. There are 15 residues in the CDR3. Germline loops: CDR1 LNHDA, CDR2 SQIVND (reference sequence). V shed 7 bases, J shed 0 bases, and the junction held 4 bases outside the gene matches. Full variable domain (remainder filled in from reference TRBV19 and TRBJ2-2): DGGITQSPKYLFRKEGQNVTLSCEQNLNHDAMYWYRQDPGQGLRLIYYSQIVNDFQKGDIAEGYSVSREKKESFPLTVTSAQKNPTAFYLCASIRTGTNTGELFFGEGSRLTVL.

This clone was picked up a small number of times. The chain carries TRBV7-8 and TRBJ1-3; D not certain. Germline V gene lookup returns CDR1 SGHVS and CDR2 FQNEAQ. This CDR3 comprises 19 residues. Trimming cost V 2 bases and J 2 bases, with 22 bases left between them. The CDR3 DNA sequence: TGTGCCAGCAGCTTATATCCCCCCACTTTTAGATCAACTGGAAACACCATATATTTT. It yields the protein CASSLYPPTFRSTGNTIYF.

The chain recombines TRBV6-5 with TRBJ2-2; D gene unclear. The V gene lost 6 bases and the J gene lost 5 bases, with 13 bases spanning the gap. This CDR3 is 14 amino acids long. Germline V gene data show CDR1 as MNHEY and CDR2 as SVGAGI. CDR3 residues: CASRPAVGTGELFF. The CDR3 nucleotides are TGTGCCAGCAGGCCCGCCGTAGGAACCGGGGAGCTGTTTTTT.

This clone appeared a single time. The V call is TRBV30, the J call TRBJ1-4; possible D gene TRBD1, 5 bases. The CDR3 runs to 14 residues. Germline V gene data show CDR1 as GTSNPN and CDR2 as SVGIG (reference sequence). V was pared by 3 bases and J by 7 bases, with 15 bases between. This CDR3 is CAWSAWVGGEKLFF. The CDR3 DNA reads TGTGCCTGGAGCGCTTGGGTGGGGGGTGAAAAACTGTTTTTT.

In nucleotides, the CDR3 is TGTGCCAGTTCCCCAACAGGGGGCCGAAGTTCACCCCTCCACTTT. This translates into CASSPTGGRSSPLHF. The rearrangement uses TRBV19 and TRBJ1-6, with TRBD1 matching over 9 bases. This CDR3 has 15 residues. The germline V gene encodes CDR1 LNHDA and CDR2 SQIVND (reference sequence). V shed 8 bases, J shed 9 bases, and the junction held 11 bases outside the gene matches.

This chain joins TRBV6-4 and TRBJ2-2, with D tentatively TRBD1 (6 bases). This CDR3 comprises 16 residues. V lost 3 bases to trimming and J lost 6 bases, with 17 bases between them. Germline values: CDR1 MRHNA, CDR2 SNTAGT. In DNA, the CDR3 is TGTGCCAGCAGTGAGGAGGCCCTGGCAGGGGCCGGGGAGCTGTTTTTT. Protein product: CASSEEALAGAGELFF.

The V and J genes are TRBV3-1 (or the pseudogene TRBV3-2) and TRBJ1-6, with D perhaps TRBD1 (5 bases). The V gene's germline CDR1 is LGHDT and CDR2 YNNKEL (reference sequence). V shed 0 bases and J shed 13 bases, with 16 bases lying between them. The CDR3 is made up of 15 amino acids. The CDR3 DNA is TGTGCCAGCAGCCAAGAAATGGCCGCTCAGGGTCCCCTCCACTTT. As protein: CASSQEMAAQGPLHF.

The J gene is TRBJ2-7, the V gene TRBV27; tentative D call: TRBD1 (5 bases). Looked up from germline, CDR1 is MNHEY and CDR2 is SMNVEV (reference sequence). The CDR3 is made up of 15 amino acids. Deletions cut 0 bases from V and 5 bases from J, with 14 bases between. The CDR3 is CASSLSSGNLHEQYF. The CDR3 DNA sequence: TGTGCCAGCAGTTTATCGTCAGGGAATTTACACGAGCAGTACTTC.

The gene calls are TRBV5-1 and TRBJ1-4; D not certain. The V and J ends lost 4 bases and 0 bases respectively, with 10 bases between them. The CDR3 is 15 amino acids. The germline V gene encodes CDR1 SGHRS and CDR2 YFSETQ. CDR3 nucleotides: TGCGCCAGCAGCCGGGAGGCAGCAACTAATGAAAAACTGTTTTTT. Residues: CASSREAATNEKLFF.

Only one count was recorded for this clone. The sample contains more than one DNA sequence encoding this CDR3. This chain links TRBV10-3 with TRBJ1-5, with D unclear. Germline assignment: CDR1 ENHRY and CDR2 SYGVKD. The V gene lost 3 bases and the J gene lost 2 bases, with 8 bases spanning the gap. The CDR3 has 14 residues. The chain's CDR3 is CAISDRGGNQPQHF. The CDR3 DNA is TGTGCCATCAGTGATCGTGGTGGCAATCAGCCCCAGCATTTT.

This rearrangement joins TRBV7-6 to TRBJ2-5; D is unclear. The germline V gene has CDR1 SGHVS and CDR2 FNYEAQ. V was shortened by 1 base and J by 4 bases, with 7 bases between the two germline ends. The CDR3 totals 13 residues. The CDR3 reads CASSLDSSETQYF. CDR3 nucleotides: TGTGCCAGCAGCTTAGATAGCTCAGAGACCCAGTACTTC. Drawing the rest from reference TRBV7-6 and TRBJ2-5, the complete variable domain is GAGVSQSPRYKVTKRGQDVALRCDPISGHVSLYWYRQALGQGPEFLTYFNYEAQQDKSGLPNDRFSAERPEGSISTLTIQRTEQRDSAMYRCASSLDSSETQYFGPGTRLLVL.

V is TRBV10-1 and J is TRBJ1-1; D gene unclear. Trimming pared 2 bases from V and 4 bases from J, leaving 11 bases between. The CDR3 sequence is 14 residues long. Germline CDR1 reads WNHNN; CDR2 reads SYGVQD (reference sequence). CDR3 in DNA: TGCGCCAGCAGTGAGAGCCCTTGGGGCACTGAAGCTTTCTTT. Translating it yields CASSESPWGTEAFF.

The rearrangement links TRBV19 to TRBJ1-1; 7 bases line up with TRBD1. The CDR3 loop spans 15 amino acids. Trimming cost V 6 bases and J 0 bases; bases outside gene matches: 7. Per germline, CDR1 LNHDA and CDR2 SQIVND (reference sequence). CDR3 region: CASRTGQYMNTEAFF. CDR3 bases: TGTGCCAGTAGGACGGGACAGTACATGAACACTGAAGCTTTCTTT.

This sequence joins TRBV4-1 and TRBJ1-5, with 9 positions matching TRBD1. CDR1 and CDR2 from the germline V gene are MGHRA and YSYEKL. Trimming at V came to 3 bases and at J to 2 bases, leaving 5 bases not matched to a gene. This CDR3 contains 16 residues. CDR3 nucleotides: TGCGCCAGCAGCCAGCTGACAGGGGGGGGCAATCAGCCCCAGCATTTT. Protein product: CASSQLTGGGNQPQHF.